This TCR beta chain originates from a study of tumor-infiltrating lymphocytes in primary liver carcinoma. At the level of the study: Stage T1-T3 N0M0 tumors spanned roughly 4.2 to 10 cm. Findings and limits, study-wide: Compared with blood, tumor repertoires held significantly more in their top 250 clones.

Both RNA and DNA were isolated together from roughly 20-30 mg of bulk tissue that had not been sorted. By surgical resection, the patients were treated for their primary liver carcinoma. Each individual tumor supplied samples from five separate regions. The CDR3 has 13 amino acids. The germline gives CDR1 SGHAT, CDR2 FQNNGV. On this clonotype itself: Its target is not known. At one boundary the junction diverges from the germline segment, which might be a read error.

cDNA specific to TCR beta was made from 450 to 500 ng of total RNA, with a constant-region primer employed for priming. Libraries of TCR beta came from three nested multiplex PCR rounds with slightly modified ARM-PCR. Both of the initial two PCR rounds ran for nine to eleven cycles and employed TRBV1-TRBV30 forward primers alongside a C-beta reverse primer. TCRdb passed the multiplex PCR reads through MiXCR, listing each CDR3 protein once. The table records 100,000 to 150,000 distinct CDR3 sequences, around 60% of them present only once. The receptor's source is a woman aged 55-69 years with primary liver carcinoma and hepatitis B virus infection. Sequencing was performed on liver tumor tissue from sampling region 3. The subset here: tumor region T3, left-lateral pole. The genes are TRBV11-2 and TRBJ1-1; 7 positions match TRBD1. CDR3 amino acids: CASGIESGGEAFF. The CDR3 DNA reads as TGCGCCAGCGGCATAGAGTCAGGGGGTGAAGCTTTCTTT.